This T cell receptor (beta chain) was found in a study of metastatic and nonmetastatic thyroid tumors. From the PCR reads, TCRdb re-called clones with MiXCR. This table has about 56,000 clones, 25% to 30% appearing once. Each patient went into thyroid surgery without having received any treatment. The sample consisted of blood. The origin of this receptor is a female donor with papillary thyroid cancer or a benign thyroid nodule (not recorded which). Some clones in this sample may be carry-over from other donors' samples.

The CDR3 bases are TGTGCCAGCAGCTCAGGGGGCTCTTCCTACGAGCAGTACTTC. It translates to CASSSGGSSYEQYF. The chain combines TRBV9 with TRBJ2-7; 8 bases line up with TRBD1. The V and J ends lost 4 bases and 1 base, in that order; junction bases with no gene match: 4. CDR1 and CDR2 from the germline V gene are SGDLS and YYNGEE. The CDR3 runs 14 residues.